The present T cell receptor (beta chain) was sequenced within a study of naive and memory T cell subsets. General study points: Gini index rose across naive, CM, EM and EMRA in CD4 and CD8.

The beta constant-region primer was an equimolar mix of two oligonucleotides covering TRBC1 and TRBC2. Ligated cDNA was amplified by four rounds of PCR with nested alpha and beta constant-region primers and SP2. TCRdb ran MiXCR on the UMI-ligation and nested PCR reads and lists one entry per CDR3 protein. Of 95,000 to 150,000 distinct CDR3 sequences listed, approximately 37% are singletons. The germline gives CDR1 DFQATT, CDR2 SNEGSKA (reference sequence). The CDR3 covers 15 residues. The V end lost 5 bases, the J end lost 1 base, and 16 bases lay between the germline ends. This clonotype has just a few counts. Its antigen is not identified.

This receptor was identified in a human donor in good health. This chain connects TRBV20-1 to TRBJ2-3; D ambiguous. Sequenced input: central memory CD4+ T cells from blood. The CDR3 region is CSACSVKDRTDTQYF. DNA of the CDR3: TGCAGTGCTTGCTCTGTGAAGGACCGCACAGATACGCAGTATTTT.